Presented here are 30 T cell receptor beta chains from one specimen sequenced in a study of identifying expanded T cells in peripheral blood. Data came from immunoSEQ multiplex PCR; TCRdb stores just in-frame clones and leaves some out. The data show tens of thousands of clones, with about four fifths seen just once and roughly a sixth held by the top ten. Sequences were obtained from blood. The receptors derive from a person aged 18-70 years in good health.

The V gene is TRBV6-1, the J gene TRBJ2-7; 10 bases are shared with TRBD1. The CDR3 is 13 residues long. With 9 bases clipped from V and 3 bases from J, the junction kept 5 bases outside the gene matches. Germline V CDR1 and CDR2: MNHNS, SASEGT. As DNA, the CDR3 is TGTGCCAGTGGGACAGGGGTCAACTACGAGCAGTACGTC. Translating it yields CASGTGVNYEQYV.

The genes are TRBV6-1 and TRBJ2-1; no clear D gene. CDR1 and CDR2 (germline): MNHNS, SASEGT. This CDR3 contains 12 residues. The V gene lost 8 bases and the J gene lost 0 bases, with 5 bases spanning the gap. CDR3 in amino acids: CASSVSYNEQFF. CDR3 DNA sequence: TGTGCCAGCTCAGTCTCCTACAATGAGCAGTTCTTC.

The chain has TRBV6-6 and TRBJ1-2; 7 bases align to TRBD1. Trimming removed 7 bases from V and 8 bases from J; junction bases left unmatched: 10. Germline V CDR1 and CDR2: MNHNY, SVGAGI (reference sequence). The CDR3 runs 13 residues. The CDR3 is CASTTGAWWGYTF. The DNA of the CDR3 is TGTGCCAGCACCACAGGGGCCTGGTGGGGCTACACCTTC.

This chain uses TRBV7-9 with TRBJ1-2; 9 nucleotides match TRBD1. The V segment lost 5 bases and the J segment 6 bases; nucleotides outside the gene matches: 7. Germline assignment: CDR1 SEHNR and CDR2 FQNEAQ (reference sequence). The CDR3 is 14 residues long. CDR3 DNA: TGTGCCAGCAGCCTCGGGACAGGGAGTCATGGCTACACCTTC. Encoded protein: CASSLGTGSHGYTF.

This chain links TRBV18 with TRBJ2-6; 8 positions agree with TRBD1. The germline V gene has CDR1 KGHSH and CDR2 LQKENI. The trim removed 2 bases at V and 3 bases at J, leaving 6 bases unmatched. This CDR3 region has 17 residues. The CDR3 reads CASSPRQGANGANVLTF. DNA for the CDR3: TGTGCCAGCTCACCAAGGCAGGGGGCGAATGGGGCCAACGTCCTGACTTTC.

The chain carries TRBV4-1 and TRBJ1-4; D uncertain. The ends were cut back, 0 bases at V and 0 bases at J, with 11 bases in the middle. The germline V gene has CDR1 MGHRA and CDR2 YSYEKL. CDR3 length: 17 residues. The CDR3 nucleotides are TGCGCCAGCAGCCAAGAGAGGTCGGCCGCAACTAATGAAAAACTGTTTTTT. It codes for CASSQERSAATNEKLFF.

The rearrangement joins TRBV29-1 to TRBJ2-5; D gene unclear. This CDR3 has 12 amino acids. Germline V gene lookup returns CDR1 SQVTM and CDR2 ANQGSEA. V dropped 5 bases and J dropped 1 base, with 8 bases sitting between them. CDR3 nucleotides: TGCAGCGTTATCAAGATCCAAGAGACCCAGTACTTC. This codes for CSVIKIQETQYF.

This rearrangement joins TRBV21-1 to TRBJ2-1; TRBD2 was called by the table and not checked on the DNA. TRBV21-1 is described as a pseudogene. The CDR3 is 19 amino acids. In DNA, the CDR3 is TGTGCCAGCAGCAAATCGTCGCTAGCGGGAGGCGCCTATTACAATGAGCAGTTCTTC. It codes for CASSKSSLAGGAYYNEQFF.

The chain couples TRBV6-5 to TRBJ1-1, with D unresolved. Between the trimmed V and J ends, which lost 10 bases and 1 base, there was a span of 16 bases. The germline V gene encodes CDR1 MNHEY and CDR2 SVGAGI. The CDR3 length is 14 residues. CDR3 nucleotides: TGTGCCACCCAAAGGGCTATCCGGAACACTGAAGCTTTCTTT. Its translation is CATQRAIRNTEAFF.

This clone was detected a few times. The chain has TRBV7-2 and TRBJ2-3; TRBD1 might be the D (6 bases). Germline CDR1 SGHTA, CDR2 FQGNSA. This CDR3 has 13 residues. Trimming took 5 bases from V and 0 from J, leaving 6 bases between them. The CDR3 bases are TGTGCCAGCAGCCAGGGGAGCACAGATACGCAGTATTTT. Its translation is CASSQGSTDTQYF.

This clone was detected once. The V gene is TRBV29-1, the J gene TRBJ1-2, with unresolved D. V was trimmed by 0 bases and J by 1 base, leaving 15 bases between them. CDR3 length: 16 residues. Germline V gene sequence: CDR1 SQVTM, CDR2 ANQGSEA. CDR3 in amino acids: CSVEERRGSVNYGYTF. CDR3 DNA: TGCAGCGTTGAAGAGAGGCGGGGATCAGTTAACTATGGCTACACCTTC.

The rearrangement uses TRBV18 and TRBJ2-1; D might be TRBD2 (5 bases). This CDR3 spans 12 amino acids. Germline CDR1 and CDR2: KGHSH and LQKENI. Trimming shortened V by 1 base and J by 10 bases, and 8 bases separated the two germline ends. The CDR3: CASSPLTNEQFF. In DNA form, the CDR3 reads TGTGCCAGCTCACCACTGACTAACGAGCAGTTCTTC.

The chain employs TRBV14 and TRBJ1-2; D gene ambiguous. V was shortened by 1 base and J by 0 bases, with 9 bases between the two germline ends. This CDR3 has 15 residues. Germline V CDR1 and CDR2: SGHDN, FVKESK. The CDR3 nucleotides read TGTGCCAGCAGCCAAGTGGGTCGAACTAACTATGGCTACACCTTC. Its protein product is CASSQVGRTNYGYTF.

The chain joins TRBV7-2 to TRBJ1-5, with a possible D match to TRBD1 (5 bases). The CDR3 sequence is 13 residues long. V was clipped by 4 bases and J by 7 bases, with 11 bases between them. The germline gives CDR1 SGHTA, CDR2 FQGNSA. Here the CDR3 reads CASSSQWGQPQHF. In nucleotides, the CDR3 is TGTGCCAGCAGCTCCCAGTGGGGGCAGCCCCAGCATTTT.

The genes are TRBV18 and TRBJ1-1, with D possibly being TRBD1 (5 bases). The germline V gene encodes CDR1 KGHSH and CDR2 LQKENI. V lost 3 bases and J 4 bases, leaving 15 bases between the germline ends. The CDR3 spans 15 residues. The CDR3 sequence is CASSPGIPRATEAFF. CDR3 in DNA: TGTGCCAGCTCACCGGGGATTCCCAGGGCCACTGAAGCTTTCTTT. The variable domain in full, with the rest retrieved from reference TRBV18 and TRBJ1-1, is NAGVMQNPRHLVRRRGQEARLRCSPMKGHSHVYWYRQLPEEGLKFMVYLQKENIIDESGMPKERFSAEFPKEGPSILRIQQVVRGDSAAYFCASSPGIPRATEAFFGQGTRLTVV.

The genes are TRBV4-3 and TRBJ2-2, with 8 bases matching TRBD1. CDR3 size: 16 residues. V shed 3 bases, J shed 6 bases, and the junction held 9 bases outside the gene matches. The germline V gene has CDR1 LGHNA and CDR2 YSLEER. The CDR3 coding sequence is TGCGCCAGCAGCCATTCGGACAGGGTGACTTCCGGGGAGCTGTTTTTT. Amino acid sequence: CASSHSDRVTSGELFF.

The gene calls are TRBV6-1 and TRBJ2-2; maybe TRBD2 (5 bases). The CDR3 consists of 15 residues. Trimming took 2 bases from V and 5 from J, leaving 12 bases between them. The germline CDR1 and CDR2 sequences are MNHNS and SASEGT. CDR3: CASSEKGEVTGELFF. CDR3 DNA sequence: TGTGCCAGCAGTGAAAAGGGAGAGGTAACCGGGGAGCTGTTTTTT.

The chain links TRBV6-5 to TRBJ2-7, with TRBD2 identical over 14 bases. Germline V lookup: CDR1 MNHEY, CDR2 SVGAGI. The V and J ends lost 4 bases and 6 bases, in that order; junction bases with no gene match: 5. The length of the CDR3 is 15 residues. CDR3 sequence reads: CASSSTSGRETEQYF. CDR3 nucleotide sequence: TGTGCCAGCAGTTCGACTAGCGGGAGGGAGACCGAGCAGTACTTC.

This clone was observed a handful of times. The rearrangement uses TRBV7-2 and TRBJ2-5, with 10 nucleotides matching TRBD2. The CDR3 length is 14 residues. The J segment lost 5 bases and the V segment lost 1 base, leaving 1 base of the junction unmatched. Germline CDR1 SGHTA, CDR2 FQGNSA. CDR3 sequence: CASSLGAGGETQYF. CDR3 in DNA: TGTGCCAGCAGCTTAGGAGCGGGAGGGGAGACCCAGTACTTC.

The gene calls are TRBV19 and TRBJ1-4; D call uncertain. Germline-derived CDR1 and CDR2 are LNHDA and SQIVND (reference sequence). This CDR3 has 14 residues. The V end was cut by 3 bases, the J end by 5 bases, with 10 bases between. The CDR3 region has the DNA TGTGCCAGTAGTATGGGCAGTGCAAATGAAAAACTGTTTTTT. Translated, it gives CASSMGSANEKLFF.

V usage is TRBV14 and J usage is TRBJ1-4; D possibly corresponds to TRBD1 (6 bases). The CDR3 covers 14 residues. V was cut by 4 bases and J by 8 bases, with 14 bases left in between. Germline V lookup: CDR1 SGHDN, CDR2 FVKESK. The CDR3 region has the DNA TGTGCCAGCAGCCCGCGGGGGCTGGGGGAAAAACTGTTTTTT. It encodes CASSPRGLGEKLFF.

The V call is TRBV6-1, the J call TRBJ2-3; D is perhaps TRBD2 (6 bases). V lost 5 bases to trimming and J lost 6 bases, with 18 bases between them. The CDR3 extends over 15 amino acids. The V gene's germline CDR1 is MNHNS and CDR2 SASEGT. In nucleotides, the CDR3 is TGTGCCAGCAGTCCTGCGGGACGGGGATCGGATACGCAGTATTTT. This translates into CASSPAGRGSDTQYF.

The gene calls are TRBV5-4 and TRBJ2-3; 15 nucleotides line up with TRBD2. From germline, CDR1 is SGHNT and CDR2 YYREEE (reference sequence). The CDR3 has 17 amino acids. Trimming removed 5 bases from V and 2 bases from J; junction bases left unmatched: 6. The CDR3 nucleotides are TGTGCCAGCAGGGGGACTAGCGGGGGGCCCTACACAGATACGCAGTATTTT. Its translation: CASRGTSGGPYTDTQYF.

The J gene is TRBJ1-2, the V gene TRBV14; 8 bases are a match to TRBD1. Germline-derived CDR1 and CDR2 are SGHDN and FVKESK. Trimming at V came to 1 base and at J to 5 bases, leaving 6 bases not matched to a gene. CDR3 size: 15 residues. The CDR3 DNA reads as TGTGCCAGCAGCCAAGTTGGACAGGGAAGATATGGCTACACCTTC. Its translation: CASSQVGQGRYGYTF.

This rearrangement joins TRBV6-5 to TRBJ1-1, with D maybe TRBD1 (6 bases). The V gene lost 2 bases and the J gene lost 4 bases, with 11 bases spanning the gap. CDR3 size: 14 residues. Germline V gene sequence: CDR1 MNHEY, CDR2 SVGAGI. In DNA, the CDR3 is TGTGCCAGCAGTTACGCAGGGGAGGGCACTGAAGCTTTCTTT. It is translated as CASSYAGEGTEAFF.

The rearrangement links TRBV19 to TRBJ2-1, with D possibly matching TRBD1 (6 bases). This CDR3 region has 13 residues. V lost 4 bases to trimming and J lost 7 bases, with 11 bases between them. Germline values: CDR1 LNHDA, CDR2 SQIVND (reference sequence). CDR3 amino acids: CASSRVQGNEQFF. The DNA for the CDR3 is TGTGCCAGTAGTAGGGTTCAGGGGAATGAGCAGTTCTTC.

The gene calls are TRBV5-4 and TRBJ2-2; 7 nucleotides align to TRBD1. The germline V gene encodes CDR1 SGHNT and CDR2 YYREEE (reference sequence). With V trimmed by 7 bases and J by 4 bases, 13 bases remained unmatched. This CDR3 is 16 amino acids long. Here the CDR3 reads CASRSLGAGGTGELFF. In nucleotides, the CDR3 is TGTGCCAGCCGAAGCCTCGGGGCAGGGGGCACCGGGGAGCTGTTTTTT. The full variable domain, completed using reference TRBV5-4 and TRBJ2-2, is ETGVTQSPTHLIKTRGQQVTLRCSSQSGHNTVSWYQQALGQGPQFIFQYYREEENGRGNFPPRFSGLQFPNYSSELNVNALELDDSALYLCASRSLGAGGTGELFFGEGSRLTVL.

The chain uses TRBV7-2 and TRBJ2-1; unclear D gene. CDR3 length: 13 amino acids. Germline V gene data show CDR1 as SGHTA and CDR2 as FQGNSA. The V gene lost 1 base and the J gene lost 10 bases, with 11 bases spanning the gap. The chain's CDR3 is CASSLEGPTEQFF. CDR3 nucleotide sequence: TGTGCCAGCAGCTTAGAGGGTCCGACCGAGCAGTTCTTC.

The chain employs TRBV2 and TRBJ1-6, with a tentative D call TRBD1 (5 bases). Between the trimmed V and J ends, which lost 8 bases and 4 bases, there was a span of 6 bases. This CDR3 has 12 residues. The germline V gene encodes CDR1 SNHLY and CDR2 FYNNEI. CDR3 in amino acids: CASGHYNSPLHF. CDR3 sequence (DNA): TGTGCCAGCGGACATTATAATTCACCCCTCCACTTT.

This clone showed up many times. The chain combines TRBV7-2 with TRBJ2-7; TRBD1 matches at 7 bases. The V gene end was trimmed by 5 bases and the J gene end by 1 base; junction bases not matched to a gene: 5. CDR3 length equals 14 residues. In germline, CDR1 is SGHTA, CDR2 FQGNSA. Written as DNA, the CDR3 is TGTGCCAGCAGCCTGTTACAGGGGTCCTACGAGCAGTACTTC. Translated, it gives CASSLLQGSYEQYF.